Presented here are 17 T cell receptor beta chains from one specimen sequenced in a study. MiXCR, applied by TCRdb to the 5' RACE reads, yields one record per CDR3 protein. The data show about 54,000 distinct CDR3 sequences, approximately 17% seen once. The material sequenced was naive CD4+ T cells sorted from blood. Subset described: naive CD4+ T cells, CD4+CD45RA+CD25-. These receptors came from a female donor with breast cancer.

This clonotype was seen only a few times. Germline and junction disagree at one end, which may indicate a read error. The CDR3 DNA reads TGTGCTAGCAGCTTAGCTGGGGGAGGGGAAGAGACCCAGTACTTC. Its protein is CASSLAGGGEETQYF. V and J are TRBV7-7 and TRBJ2-5, with TRBD2 identical over 7 bases. This CDR3 is 15 amino acids long. Germline values: CDR1 SSHAT, CDR2 FNYEAQ (reference sequence).

As to this clonotype: This may be a read error: a much more frequent sequence differs by one nucleotide. The chain recombines TRBV29-1 with TRBJ2-3; tentatively, D is TRBD1 (7 bases). Germline V gene sequence: CDR1 SQVTM, CDR2 ANQGSEA. The CDR3 is 12 amino acids. This chain's CDR3 is CSVERGRDTQCF. CDR3 sequence (DNA): TGCAGCGTTGAAAGGGGGCGGGATACGCAGTGTTTT.

V gene TRBV6-5 combines with J gene TRBJ2-1; weak D call: TRBD1 (5 bases). CDR1 and CDR2 from the germline V gene are MNHEY and SVGAGI. With 5 bases removed from V and 8 bases from J, the gap between germline ends came to 13 bases. The CDR3 has 13 residues. Written as DNA, the CDR3 is TGTGCCAGCAGTCGCACCCAGGGTTATGAGCAGTTCTTC. It specifies CASSRTQGYEQFF.

This clonotype was counted at least ten times. V usage is TRBV5-1 and J usage is TRBJ2-1; TRBD2 might be the D (6 bases). Germline V gives CDR1 SGHRS, CDR2 YFSETQ. Trimming removed 4 bases from V and 1 base from J, with 12 bases in between. The CDR3 is 15 residues long. This CDR3 reads CASSPVADSYNEQFF. As DNA, the CDR3 is TGCGCCAGCAGCCCGGTAGCGGATTCCTACAATGAGCAGTTCTTC.

This clonotype was seen at least ten times. This chain connects TRBV19 to TRBJ2-1; D is undetermined. Germline-derived CDR1 and CDR2 are LNHDA and SQIVND (reference sequence). This CDR3 is 12 amino acids long. Trimming took off 3 bases at V and 10 bases at J, with 10 bases between the two ends. DNA of the CDR3: TGTGCCAGTAGTATCTCGCAACAAGAGCAGTTCTTC. Its translation: CASSISQQEQFF.

The rearrangement uses TRBV10-3 and TRBJ2-3; D is unclear. Between the trimmed V and J ends, which lost 6 bases and 5 bases, there was a span of 6 bases. The germline V gene encodes CDR1 ENHRY and CDR2 SYGVKD. There are 11 residues in the CDR3. The CDR3 coding sequence is TGTGCCATCAGCGGTGGAGATACGCAGTATTTT. It yields the protein CAISGGDTQYF.

The chain uses TRBV20-1 and TRBJ2-2, with 8 bases matching TRBD1. Germline loops: CDR1 DFQATT, CDR2 SNEGSKA (reference sequence). The J segment lost 4 bases and the V segment lost 6 bases, leaving 7 bases of the junction unmatched. The CDR3 has 14 residues. CDR3 protein: CSAPGQDFTGELFF. CDR3 bases: TGCAGTGCCCCGGGACAGGATTTCACCGGGGAGCTGTTTTTT.

The chain employs TRBV5-1 and TRBJ2-1, with D perhaps given as TRBD1 or TRBD2 (5 bases each). The ends were cut back, 5 bases at V and 4 bases at J, with 13 bases in the middle. The CDR3 is 14 residues long. Germline-derived CDR1 and CDR2 are SGHRS and YFSETQ. The CDR3 loop reads CASRPGPTYNEQFF. CDR3 nucleotides: TGCGCCAGCAGGCCGGGACCCACATACAATGAGCAGTTCTTC.

This clonotype has a handful of counts. The V gene is TRBV7-3, the J gene TRBJ2-7, with TRBD1 matching over 9 bases. V was clipped by 5 bases and J by 7 bases; unmatched bases: 6. The CDR3 is 13 residues long. From germline, CDR1 is SGHTA and CDR2 FQGTGA. In DNA form, the CDR3 reads TGTGCCAGCAGCCCGGACAGGGGCAGGGAGCAGTACTTC. Its protein is CASSPDRGREQYF.

This clonotype was seen a handful of times. Germline is not matched at one junction end, which may reflect a read error. The chain has TRBV7-8 and TRBJ2-1, with D uncertain. Germline CDR1 reads SGHVS; CDR2 reads FQNEAQ. This CDR3 spans 15 amino acids. CDR3 in DNA: TGTGCCAGCACCTTACAGTGGAGCTCCTACAATGAGCAGTTCTTC. Its protein product is CASTLQWSSYNEQFF.

Comments on this clonotype: A much larger clone lies a single base off, so this may be a read error. The gene calls are TRBV29-1 and TRBJ1-1; D not resolved. Germline V lookup: CDR1 SQVTM, CDR2 ANQGSEA. The V end was cut by 4 bases, the J end by 11 bases, with 20 bases between. CDR3 length: 13 amino acids. The CDR3 region is CSVGPVSNTLAFF. The CDR3 region has the DNA TGCAGCGTTGGGCCAGTCTCCAACACTTTGGCTTTCTTT.

The V gene is TRBV7-2, the J gene TRBJ2-2; a weak D match, TRBD2 (5 bases). V was shortened by 7 bases and J by 3 bases, with 18 bases between the two germline ends. Germline V gene lookup returns CDR1 SGHTA and CDR2 FQGNSA. CDR3 length equals 16 residues. This chain's CDR3 is CASTLAGSGDTGELFF. The CDR3, as DNA: TGTGCCAGCACCCTAGCTGGGAGTGGGGACACCGGGGAGCTGTTTTTT.

This clonotype was counted between two and nine times. The chain combines TRBV6-1 with TRBJ2-5; D is unresolved. The length of the CDR3 is 12 residues. V was shortened by 4 bases and J by 2 bases, with 5 bases between the two germline ends. CDR1 is MNHNS and CDR2 is SASEGT in the germline V gene. In DNA, the CDR3 is TGTGCCAGCAGTGCACGTCAAGAGACCCAGTACTTC. Its protein product is CASSARQETQYF.

On this clonotype: This could be a read error, since a much larger clone is one nucleotide away. The chain uses TRBV6-6 and TRBJ2-3; TRBD1 agrees at 8 bases. In germline, CDR1 is MNHNY, CDR2 SVGAGI (reference sequence). The CDR3 is 14 amino acids. The CDR3 bases are TGTGCCAGCAGCTTGACAGGGGCTACAGATAGGCAGTATTTT. This gives the protein CASSLTGATDRQYF.

In its sample, this clonotype was seen once. This may stem from a read error, because a much larger clone lies one nucleotide away. The gene calls are TRBV20-1 and TRBJ2-7; 11 bases align to TRBD2. Per the germline V gene, CDR1 is DFQATT and CDR2 is SNEGSKA (reference sequence). The CDR3 length is 15 residues. CDR3 loop: CSHYESSGRSDEQYF. The CDR3 DNA sequence: TGCAGCCATTACGAATCTAGCGGGAGGTCGGACGAGCAGTACTTC.

This clonotype was seen a handful of times. CDR3 residues: CATSQGDTQYF. CDR3 DNA sequence: TGTGCCACCAGTCAGGGGGATACGCAGTATTTT. V usage is TRBV15 and J usage is TRBJ2-3, with D possibly TRBD1 on 6 matching bases. The CDR3 has 11 amino acids. Trimming stripped 6 bases from V and 6 bases from J, with 7 bases between. Germline-derived CDR1 and CDR2 are LNHNV and YYDKDF (reference sequence). Looking up the rest from reference TRBV15 and TRBJ2-3 gives the full variable domain: DAMVIQNPRYQVTQFGKPVTLSCSQTLNHNVMYWYQQKSSQAPKLLFHYYDKDFNNEADTPDNFQSRRPNTSFCFLDIRSPGLGDTAMYLCATSQGDTQYFGPGTRLTVL.

This rearrangement joins TRBV5-1 to TRBJ2-3; perhaps TRBD1 as D (5 bases). Per germline, CDR1 SGHRS and CDR2 YFSETQ. The CDR3 loop spans 15 amino acids. The V and J ends lost 0 bases and 2 bases respectively, with 10 bases between them. The CDR3 sequence is CASSLGGGNTDTQYF. The CDR3 DNA sequence: TGCGCCAGCAGCTTGGGGGGCGGAAACACAGATACGCAGTATTTT.